Below, 28 T cell receptor beta chains from the same sample are listed, as sequenced in a study of blood T cell repertoires in COVID-19. Clones were read by immunoSEQ multiplex PCR, and TCRdb kept only the in-frame ones, dropping some. The data hold about 160,000 clones, with over 80% observed a single time. Sequenced input: peripheral blood. The receptors originated from a woman in her forties or fifties with acute or convalescent COVID-19.

In this sample, this clone turned up a few times. The chain links TRBV19 to TRBJ2-2; weak D call: TRBD2 (6 bases). The CDR3 runs 16 residues. Germline-derived CDR1 and CDR2 are LNHDA and SQIVND (reference sequence). V shed 3 bases and J shed 2 bases, with 13 bases lying between them. CDR3 nucleotides: TGTGCCAGTAGTATTGGCCCCGGGACTAACACCGGGGAGCTGTTTTTT. As protein: CASSIGPGTNTGELFF.

The genes are TRBV11-2 and TRBJ1-5; weak D call: TRBD1 (6 bases). The CDR3 is 15 amino acids. CDR1 and CDR2 from the germline V gene are SGHAT and FQNNGV. Trimming removed 3 bases from V and 4 bases from J, with 13 bases in between. The CDR3 DNA reads TGTGCCAGCAGCTTGGGGGCAGCTCAAAATCAGCCCCAGCATTTT. Protein sequence: CASSLGAAQNQPQHF.

As regards this clone: This specimen includes other DNA sequences encoding the same CDR3. The CDR3 spells CASRRDYGYTF. The CDR3 coding sequence is TGTGCCAGCAGGCGGGACTATGGCTACACCTTC. This chain links TRBV28 with TRBJ1-2; no definite D call. The CDR3 sequence is 11 residues long. V lost 6 bases to trimming and J lost 3 bases, with 5 bases between them. Germline CDR1 is MDHEN and CDR2 is SYDVKM.

This chain uses TRBV6-1 with TRBJ1-5, with D possibly matching TRBD1 (5 bases). V dropped 5 bases and J dropped 3 bases, with 14 bases sitting between them. Germline V gene sequence: CDR1 MNHNS, CDR2 SASEGT. The CDR3 covers 15 residues. The CDR3 loop reads CASSSQGRNNQPQHF. The CDR3, as DNA: TGTGCCAGCAGTTCCCAGGGCAGAAACAATCAGCCCCAGCATTTT.

V is TRBV7-9 and J is TRBJ2-1; 11 bases align to TRBD2. Germline trimming cut 3 bases from V and 0 bases from J; bases unmatched to any gene: 4. This CDR3 contains 17 residues. Germline loops: CDR1 SEHNR, CDR2 FQNEAQ (reference sequence). DNA of the CDR3: TGTGCCAGCAGCTTTCCTAGCGGGAGGACCTCCTACAATGAGCAGTTCTTC. Protein product: CASSFPSGRTSYNEQFF.

The chain carries TRBV4-1 and TRBJ1-1, with 7 positions matching TRBD1. The V and J ends lost 10 bases and 4 bases, in that order; junction bases with no gene match: 9. Per germline, CDR1 MGHRA and CDR2 YSYEKL. The CDR3 sequence is 13 residues long. CDR3 sequence reads: CATSLRGTTEAFF. The DNA for the CDR3 is TGCGCCACTAGCCTCAGGGGGACCACTGAAGCTTTCTTT.

The rearrangement links TRBV2 to TRBJ2-3; D not resolved. The CDR3 covers 11 residues. Germline CDR1 reads SNHLY; CDR2 reads FYNNEI. V lost 6 bases to trimming and J lost 10 bases, with 11 bases between them. CDR3 protein: CASRVGLAQYF. The CDR3 nucleotides read TGTGCCAGCAGAGTTGGTTTAGCGCAGTATTTT.

The chain uses TRBV18 and TRBJ1-3; maybe TRBD1 (5 bases). The CDR3 covers 16 residues. Germline V gene lookup returns CDR1 KGHSH and CDR2 LQKENI. Trimming pared 6 bases from V and 4 bases from J, leaving 19 bases between. This chain's CDR3 is CASSSSEGSSGNTIYF. In DNA, the CDR3 is TGTGCCAGCTCCTCGTCGGAGGGGAGTTCGGGAAACACCATATATTTT.

This clone has a handful of counts. The sample carries other DNA sequences with the same CDR3. This rearrangement joins TRBV28 to TRBJ2-1; the D gene is possibly TRBD2 (7 bases). Germline CDR1 and CDR2: MDHEN and SYDVKM. This CDR3 spans 16 amino acids. V was trimmed by 11 bases and J by 1 base, leaving 21 bases between them. As DNA, the CDR3 is TGTGCCTCAGCCTCTGCCGGGGGGCGATCCTACAATGAGCAGTTCTTC. It encodes CASASAGGRSYNEQFF.

This chain connects TRBV14 to TRBJ1-3; D gene ambiguous. The germline CDR1 and CDR2 sequences are SGHDN and FVKESK. V was shortened by 0 bases and J by 0 bases, with 15 bases between the two germline ends. The length of the CDR3 is 18 residues. CDR3 nucleotides: TGTGCCAGCAGCCAAGAAAAGGGAGGGCTATACTCTGGAAACACCATATATTTT. Protein sequence: CASSQEKGGLYSGNTIYF.

V usage is TRBV29-1 and J usage is TRBJ2-7; 12 nucleotides match TRBD2. CDR3 length: 13 amino acids. The J segment lost 1 base and the V segment lost 7 bases, leaving 2 bases of the junction unmatched. CDR1 is SQVTM, CDR2 ANQGSEA, per germline. CDR3: CSAGLAGSYEQYF. The CDR3 coding sequence is TGCAGCGCTGGACTAGCGGGGTCCTACGAGCAGTACTTC.

This clone has a handful of counts. The rearrangement uses TRBV19 and TRBJ1-5, with D maybe TRBD1 (5 bases). Germline V CDR1 and CDR2: LNHDA, SQIVND (reference sequence). The CDR3 loop spans 15 amino acids. Between the trimmed V and J ends, which lost 5 bases and 7 bases, there was a span of 18 bases. This CDR3 reads CASSWSEQVGQPQHF. The CDR3 coding sequence is TGTGCCAGTAGTTGGAGTGAACAGGTGGGCCAGCCCCAGCATTTT.

The rearrangement joins TRBV2 to TRBJ1-5; tentative D call: TRBD1 (5 bases). Trimming removed 3 bases from V and 2 bases from J, with 8 bases in between. The CDR3 is 14 residues long. The germline CDR1 and CDR2 sequences are SNHLY and FYNNEI. The DNA for the CDR3 is TGTGCCAGCAGTGACAGGGTCGGCAATCAGCCCCAGCATTTT. This sequence encodes CASSDRVGNQPQHF.

The V and J genes are TRBV11-2 and TRBJ2-1; TRBD2 is a possible D gene (5 bases). Germline values: CDR1 SGHAT, CDR2 FQNNGV. V lost 3 bases to trimming and J lost 10 bases, with 16 bases between them. There are 14 residues in the CDR3. CDR3: CASSLVRASWEQFF. The CDR3 bases are TGTGCCAGCAGCTTGGTGAGGGCCAGCTGGGAGCAGTTCTTC. Complete variable domain (other parts from reference TRBV11-2 and TRBJ2-1): EAGVAQSPRYKIIEKRQSVAFWCNPISGHATLYWYQQILGQGPKLLIQFQNNGVVDDSQLPKDRFSAERLKGVDSTLKIQPAKLEDSAVYLCASSLVRASWEQFFGPGTRLTVL.

The chain combines TRBV10-3 with TRBJ2-2; D is undetermined. This CDR3 has 13 residues. CDR1 and CDR2 (germline): ENHRY, SYGVKD. The V end lost 7 bases, the J end lost 0 bases, and 6 bases lay between the germline ends. CDR3 loop: CAITTPNTGELFF. In nucleotides, the CDR3 is TGTGCCATCACAACACCGAACACCGGGGAGCTGTTTTTT.

J is TRBJ2-1 and V is TRBV19; the match to TRBD1 covers 7 bases. Germline assignment: CDR1 LNHDA and CDR2 SQIVND (reference sequence). There are 14 residues in the CDR3. With 4 bases clipped from V and 6 bases from J, the junction kept 6 bases outside the gene matches. The CDR3 DNA is TGTGCCAGTAGTAAGGGAAGACAGGGCAATGAGCAGTTCTTC. Its protein is CASSKGRQGNEQFF.

The V call is TRBV5-1, the J call TRBJ1-4; no definite D call. Trimming pared 3 bases from V and 3 bases from J, leaving 12 bases between. The germline gives CDR1 SGHRS, CDR2 YFSETQ. The CDR3 totals 15 residues. The CDR3 DNA follows: TGCGCCAGCAGCTCCTGGGTGGGCGCTAATGAAAAACTGTTTTTT. Protein sequence: CASSSWVGANEKLFF. Filled out from reference TRBV5-1 and TRBJ1-4, the complete variable domain reads KAGVTQTPRYLIKTRGQQVTLSCSPISGHRSVSWYQQTPGQGLQFLFEYFSETQRNKGNFPGRFSGRQFSNSRSEMNVSTLELGDSALYLCASSSWVGANEKLFFGSGTQLSVL.

This clone was recorded only once. The chain uses TRBV5-6 and TRBJ2-5, with D maybe TRBD2 (5 bases). The CDR3 has 13 residues. The germline V and J ends were trimmed by 5 bases and 2 bases, with 10 bases remaining between them. The germline CDR1 and CDR2 sequences are SGHDT and YYEEEE. The CDR3 coding sequence is TGTGCCAGCAGTCTTCCGGGGCAAGAGACCCAGTACTTC. Its translation: CASSLPGQETQYF.

V usage is TRBV9 and J usage is TRBJ2-7; 7 positions match TRBD1. The germline V gene has CDR1 SGDLS and CDR2 YYNGEE. J was trimmed by 1 base and V by 1 base; bases with no gene match: 5. The CDR3 runs to 15 residues. The CDR3 region has the DNA TGTGCCAGCAGCGTATCGGTGGGACAGTCCTACGAGCAGTACTTC. Translating it yields CASSVSVGQSYEQYF.

The J gene is TRBJ1-2, the V gene TRBV7-2; D not certain. Germline values: CDR1 SGHTA, CDR2 FQGNSA. The V and J ends lost 0 bases and 4 bases respectively, with 15 bases between them. This CDR3 contains 16 residues. The CDR3 sequence is CASSLASWRFGYGYTF. CDR3 in DNA: TGTGCCAGCAGCTTAGCGTCGTGGAGATTCGGCTATGGCTACACCTTC.

This chain connects TRBV6-5 to TRBJ2-2; 9 bases match TRBD1. The CDR3 runs 15 residues. CDR1 is MNHEY, CDR2 SVGAGI, per germline. The J segment lost 6 bases and the V segment lost 6 bases, leaving 8 bases of the junction unmatched. CDR3: CASRSPGQGAGELFF. The CDR3 region has the DNA TGTGCCAGCAGGTCACCGGGACAGGGTGCCGGGGAGCTGTTTTTT.

The chain joins TRBV12-3 or TRBV12-4 to TRBJ1-5; D gene unclear. This CDR3 spans 12 amino acids. Between the trimmed V and J ends, which lost 3 bases and 8 bases, there was a span of 8 bases. Here the CDR3 reads CASSLVPEPQHF. The CDR3 DNA is TGTGCCAGCAGTTTGGTCCCGGAGCCCCAGCATTTT.

As concerns this clone: The junction and the germline gene differ at one end; a read error may be behind it. The chain links TRBV9 to TRBJ1-1; 8 bases agree with TRBD1. This CDR3 region has 15 residues. Germline V gene sequence: CDR1 SGDLS, CDR2 YYNGEE. The CDR3 DNA sequence: TGTGCCAGCAGCGTAGGGGACAGGCTGAACATTGAAGCTTTCTTT. Its protein product is CASSVGDRLNIEAFF.

The chain couples TRBV4-3 to TRBJ2-1, with TRBD2 identical over 10 bases. The CDR3 runs to 21 residues. Trimming took 0 bases from V and 0 from J; bases not matched to a gene: 14. The V gene's germline CDR1 is LGHNA and CDR2 YSLEER. CDR3 loop: CASSQDLVGSGRISSYNEQFF. DNA of the CDR3: TGCGCCAGCAGCCAAGACTTAGTGGGTAGCGGGAGGATTAGCTCCTACAATGAGCAGTTCTTC.

The gene calls are TRBV15 and TRBJ1-5; weak D call: TRBD1 (6 bases). The V gene lost 5 bases and the J gene lost 7 bases, with 15 bases spanning the gap. The CDR3 spans 14 residues. Per germline, CDR1 LNHNV and CDR2 YYDKDF (reference sequence). Written as DNA, the CDR3 is TGTGCCACCAGCCTACAGGGTGCCGGGCAGCCCCAGCATTTT. This translates into CATSLQGAGQPQHF. The full variable domain, completed using reference TRBV15 and TRBJ1-5, is DAMVIQNPRYQVTQFGKPVTLSCSQTLNHNVMYWYQQKSSQAPKLLFHYYDKDFNNEADTPDNFQSRRPNTSFCFLDIRSPGLGDTAMYLCATSLQGAGQPQHFGDGTRLSIL.

This chain uses TRBV11-2 with TRBJ1-6, with 9 bases that match TRBD1. V lost 2 bases, J lost 9 bases, and 8 bases stayed unmatched. Germline V gene data show CDR1 as SGHAT and CDR2 as FQNNGV. This CDR3 is 16 amino acids long. In DNA, the CDR3 is TGTGCCAGCAGCTTATGGACAGGGGTGGGTCGTTCACCCCTCCACTTT. Translating gives CASSLWTGVGRSPLHF.

This chain joins TRBV30 and TRBJ2-7, with 11 bases fitting TRBD1. The V gene's germline CDR1 is GTSNPN and CDR2 SVGIG (reference sequence). J was trimmed by 1 base and V by 2 bases; bases with no gene match: 4. The CDR3 totals 15 residues. This chain's CDR3 is CAWSHGTGGSYEQYF. CDR3 in DNA: TGTGCCTGGAGTCACGGGACAGGGGGTTCCTACGAGCAGTACTTC.

This clone was found a few times. The chain is built from TRBV7-8 and TRBJ2-7; TRBD2 agrees at 7 bases. CDR1 is SGHVS and CDR2 is FQNEAQ in the germline V gene. V was pared by 7 bases and J by 2 bases, with 8 bases of the junction left unmatched. The CDR3 spans 14 residues. This chain's CDR3 is CASTSGGGTYEQYF. In DNA, the CDR3 is TGTGCCAGCACCTCGGGGGGAGGGACCTACGAGCAGTACTTC.